This T cell receptor beta chain was recorded in a study of blood T cell repertoires in COVID-19. Germline values: CDR1 SGDLS, CDR2 YYNGEE. CDR3 size: 16 residues. Trimming stripped 0 bases from V and 2 bases from J, with 12 bases between. Assay used: immunoSEQ multiplex PCR; TCRdb lists only in-frame clones, some missing. In the table there are roughly 380,000 clones, approximately 89% of which are singletons. The receptor was isolated from a woman aged 55 to 70 with COVID-19, enrolled during active disease. This rearrangement joins TRBV9 to TRBJ1-3; D unclear. Specimen: peripheral blood. The CDR3 is CASSVDTHTPGNTIYF. For the CDR3, the DNA is TGTGCCAGCAGCGTAGATACGCACACACCTGGAAACACCATATATTTT.